Sequencing of this T cell receptor beta chain was carried out in a study of shared clonotypes between healthy human individuals. Study-wide results and limits: Blood was the only sampled material, and tissue repertoires likely differ. It was observed that 5% to 6.5% of naive CD4 clonotypes were shared across four donors. Relative to their counterparts shared across all four donors, non-shared clonotypes exhibited diminished generation probabilities.

Germline CDR1 is ENHRY and CDR2 is SYGVKD. J was trimmed by 1 base and V by 4 bases; bases with no gene match: 10. The CDR3 covers 18 residues. CCR7-negative CD45RA+ TemRA cells were combined with CD45RO+ cells to form CD8 memory. Worth noting for this clone: Antigen: not known.

The assay was immunoSEQ multiplex PCR, and TCRdb's table has in-frame clones only and misses some. The top ten clones hold about 0.34% of a sample with about 380,000 clones, approximately 97% of them seen once. The origin of this receptor is a man aged 25 to 45 in good health. The V call is TRBV10-3, the J call TRBJ1-3, with 10 nucleotides matching TRBD1. Sequenced: memory CD8+ T cells sorted from blood. Subset given: CD45RO+ cells pooled with CCR7-negative TemRA cells. CDR3 loop: CAISGSPGQGYSGNTIYF. CDR3 nucleotide sequence: TGTGCCATCAGTGGATCACCGGGACAGGGGTATTCTGGAAACACCATATATTTT.